The 26 T cell receptor beta chains given below trace back to one sample, sequenced in a study of cytomegalovirus exposure and HLA in healthy donors. The PCR contained 60 Vbeta and 13 Jbeta primers. Libraries were prepared by immunoSEQ multiplex PCR; TCRdb keeps only in-frame clonotypes and omits some of them. The sample table includes about 46,000 clones. The sample taken for sequencing was PBMCs. The receptors shown here come from a woman aged 40 to 50 in good health and CMV-seronegative.

This rearrangement joins TRBV29-1 to TRBJ1-1; D is uncertain. Trimming removed 0 bases from V and 8 bases from J, with 10 bases in between. This CDR3 is built from 12 residues. The germline CDR1 and CDR2 sequences are SQVTM and ANQGSEA. The CDR3 protein is CSVEDLTREAFF. The CDR3 region has the DNA TGCAGCGTTGAAGACCTCACCAGAGAAGCTTTCTTT.

The V gene is TRBV18, the J gene TRBJ1-1; 8 bases are a match to TRBD1. The CDR3 is 15 residues long. Looked up from germline, CDR1 is KGHSH and CDR2 is LQKENI. Trimming at V came to 3 bases and at J to 4 bases, leaving 7 bases not matched to a gene. CDR3 nucleotide sequence: TGTGCCAGCTCACCCGAGACAGGGGTTACCACTGAAGCTTTCTTT. Its protein is CASSPETGVTTEAFF. Using reference TRBV18 and TRBJ1-1 for the parts outside the CDR3, the full variable domain is NAGVMQNPRHLVRRRGQEARLRCSPMKGHSHVYWYRQLPEEGLKFMVYLQKENIIDESGMPKERFSAEFPKEGPSILRIQQVVRGDSAAYFCASSPETGVTTEAFFGQGTRLTVV.

The chain couples TRBV19 to TRBJ2-1; TRBD1 matches 9 bases. CDR3 length: 13 residues. V lost 7 bases to trimming and J lost 10 bases; unmatched junction nucleotides: 8. Germline CDR1 reads LNHDA; CDR2 reads SQIVND (reference sequence). CDR3 coding DNA: TGTGCCAGTAACGACAGGGGGAAGGGGGAGCAGTTCTTC. It encodes CASNDRGKGEQFF.

The rearrangement uses TRBV7-2 and TRBJ1-2; TRBD1 might be the D (6 bases). V gave up 2 bases and J gave up 8 bases, with 15 bases separating them. From germline, CDR1 is SGHTA and CDR2 FQGNSA. This CDR3 comprises 14 residues. CDR3 in amino acids: CASSLIQGLGGYTF. The DNA of the CDR3 is TGTGCCAGCAGCTTAATCCAGGGGTTGGGCGGCTACACCTTC.

The rearrangement joins TRBV7-9 to TRBJ2-1, with unresolved D. CDR3 size: 12 residues. Germline CDR1 SEHNR, CDR2 FQNEAQ (reference sequence). V was clipped by 3 bases and J by 8 bases, with 8 bases between them. The CDR3 DNA reads TGTGCCAGCAGCTTGTCTAGTGATGAGCAGTTCTTC. It encodes CASSLSSDEQFF. Filled out from reference TRBV7-9 and TRBJ2-1, the complete variable domain reads DTGVSQNPRHKITKRGQNVTFRCDPISEHNRLYWYRQTLGQGPEFLTYFQNEAQLEKSRLLSDRFSAERPKGSFSTLEIQRTEQGDSAMYLCASSLSSDEQFFGPGTRLTVL.

DNA for the CDR3: TGTGCCAGCAGTTCCAGCGGGAACGGGATCTACGAGCAGTACTTC. Amino acids: CASSSSGNGIYEQYF. The chain links TRBV27 to TRBJ2-7, with 7 bases matching TRBD2. The CDR3 covers 15 residues. The trim removed 4 bases at V and 3 bases at J, leaving 9 bases unmatched. Germline V gene lookup returns CDR1 MNHEY and CDR2 SMNVEV (reference sequence).

The J gene is TRBJ1-2, the V gene TRBV18; D not resolved. This CDR3 is built from 12 residues. V was clipped by 5 bases and J by 8 bases, with 12 bases between them. Germline lookup yields CDR1 KGHSH and CDR2 LQKENI. CDR3 region: CASSFDIRGYTF. CDR3 nucleotide sequence: TGTGCCAGCTCATTCGACATAAGAGGCTACACCTTC.

This chain connects TRBV28 to TRBJ2-5, with 13 bases identical to TRBD2. The CDR3 runs to 19 residues. Germline V gene data show CDR1 as MDHEN and CDR2 as SYDVKM. The J segment lost 3 bases and the V segment lost 6 bases, leaving 16 bases of the junction unmatched. CDR3 sequence (DNA): TGTGCCAGCAGGCCGGGACAACTAGCGGGAGGGGAGAGTGAAGAGACCCAGTACTTC. The encoded protein is CASRPGQLAGGESEETQYF.

This chain joins TRBV9 and TRBJ2-7; TRBD2 agrees at 12 bases. Germline CDR1 is SGDLS and CDR2 is YYNGEE. V lost 0 bases, J lost 2 bases, and 9 bases stayed unmatched. The CDR3 contains 18 residues. DNA for the CDR3: TGTGCCAGCAGCGTAGAAGCTAGCGGGAGGGACCTTACCTACGAGCAGTACTTC. Protein: CASSVEASGRDLTYEQYF.

In DNA form, the CDR3 reads TGTGCCAGCAGCGAGGGGACTAGCGGGAGTGGTGAGCAGTTCTTC. Amino acids: CASSEGTSGSGEQFF. The J gene is TRBJ2-1, the V gene TRBV9; 14 bases are a match to TRBD2. There are 15 residues in the CDR3. Germline CDR1 reads SGDLS; CDR2 reads YYNGEE. Unmatched junction bases numbered 5, after V lost 3 bases and J lost 9 bases.

This chain connects TRBV4-1 to TRBJ2-1, with a weak D call TRBD1 (6 bases). V lost 2 bases and J 10 bases, leaving 15 bases between the germline ends. CDR3 size: 14 residues. CDR1 MGHRA and CDR2 YSYEKL come from the germline V gene. The CDR3 DNA follows: TGCGCCAGCAGCCAACAGGGGCTCCTCAGGGAGCAGTTCTTC. The encoded protein is CASSQQGLLREQFF.

J is TRBJ1-5 and V is TRBV6-5; D gene ambiguous. CDR3 size: 14 residues. Trimming took off 1 base at V and 3 bases at J, with 7 bases between the two ends. Per germline, CDR1 MNHEY and CDR2 SVGAGI. The CDR3 loop reads CASSYFGTNQPQHF. CDR3 sequence (DNA): TGTGCCAGCAGTTACTTTGGCACCAATCAGCCCCAGCATTTT.

The rearrangement uses TRBV7-2 and TRBJ1-2; 7 bases match TRBD1. Trimming cost V 4 bases and J 4 bases; bases outside gene matches: 0. This CDR3 region has 12 residues. The V gene's germline CDR1 is SGHTA and CDR2 FQGNSA. The CDR3 sequence: CASSWDSYGYTF. As DNA, the CDR3 is TGTGCCAGCAGCTGGGACAGCTATGGCTACACCTTC.

The chain has TRBV15 and TRBJ1-1, with unresolved D. CDR1 is LNHNV and CDR2 is YYDKDF in the germline V gene (reference sequence). CDR3 length: 15 residues. The V end was cut by 0 bases, the J end by 2 bases, with 10 bases between. The CDR3, as DNA: TGTGCCACCAGCAGAGATAGTAGCAAAAACACTGAAGCTTTCTTT. Translated: CATSRDSSKNTEAFF.

The chain links TRBV6-5 to TRBJ2-3, with D perhaps matching TRBD2 (6 bases). From germline, CDR1 is MNHEY and CDR2 SVGAGI. V was cut by 6 bases and J by 6 bases, with 16 bases left in between. The CDR3 extends over 14 amino acids. CDR3 sequence: CASSPPGSGDTQYF. CDR3 in DNA: TGTGCCAGCAGCCCCCCCGGGAGCGGGGATACGCAGTATTTT.

This chain links TRBV7-9 with TRBJ2-1, with D perhaps matching TRBD1 (6 bases). V lost 5 bases and J 9 bases, leaving 26 bases between the germline ends. The CDR3 totals 17 residues. Germline assignment: CDR1 SEHNR and CDR2 FQNEAQ (reference sequence). As DNA, the CDR3 is TGTGCCAGCAGCCCAATACCAACGCTTAACAGGGTGGCTGAGCAGTTCTTC. Translating gives CASSPIPTLNRVAEQFF.

The J gene is TRBJ1-1, the V gene TRBV29-1, with 9 bases that match TRBD1. The CDR3 totals 13 residues. Germline CDR1 and CDR2: SQVTM and ANQGSEA. With 4 bases clipped from V and 4 bases from J, the junction kept 4 bases outside the gene matches. CDR3 sequence: CSVVTGGRTEAFF. The CDR3 region has the DNA TGCAGCGTTGTAACAGGGGGCCGCACTGAAGCTTTCTTT.

This sequence joins TRBV28 and TRBJ1-4; D call uncertain. The V end lost 10 bases, the J end lost 8 bases, and 17 bases lay between the germline ends. Germline V gives CDR1 MDHEN, CDR2 SYDVKM. This CDR3 spans 13 amino acids. CDR3 residues: CATHGRSREKLFF. CDR3 DNA: TGTGCCACCCACGGCAGGTCCAGGGAAAAACTGTTTTTT.

V and J are TRBV9 and TRBJ2-2; D remains unclear. Trimming left V 4 bases short and J 4 bases short, with 8 bases between. This CDR3 is 13 amino acids long. CDR1 SGDLS and CDR2 YYNGEE come from the germline V gene. In DNA form, the CDR3 reads TGTGCCAGCAGCAAGAGCTCCACCGGGGAGCTGTTTTTT. Encoded protein: CASSKSSTGELFF.

This rearrangement joins TRBV11-2 to TRBJ2-3; 12 nucleotides line up with TRBD2. Germline-derived CDR1 and CDR2 are SGHAT and FQNNGV. CDR3 length: 16 residues. V lost 7 bases to trimming and J lost 2 bases; unmatched junction nucleotides: 7. CDR3 amino acids: CASTWTSGTYTDTQYF. CDR3 DNA: TGTGCCAGCACCTGGACTAGCGGGACGTACACAGATACGCAGTATTTT.

The J gene is TRBJ2-6, the V gene TRBV19; a possible D gene is TRBD2 (5 bases). Trimming shortened V by 6 bases and J by 1 base, and 10 bases separated the two germline ends. The CDR3 has 15 amino acids. CDR1 is LNHDA, CDR2 SQIVND, per germline (reference sequence). The DNA of the CDR3 is TGTGCCAGTAGAGAGGGTAGGTCTGGGGCCAACGTCCTGACTTTC. This encodes CASREGRSGANVLTF.

CDR3 in amino acids: CASSYRGLTGANVLTF. The CDR3 DNA reads TGTGCCAGCAGTTACAGGGGGCTAACTGGGGCCAACGTCCTGACTTTC. This chain connects TRBV28 to TRBJ2-6; 9 bases match TRBD1. CDR1 and CDR2 from the germline V gene are MDHEN and SYDVKM. V shed 4 bases, J shed 2 bases, and the junction held 3 bases outside the gene matches. The CDR3 extends over 16 amino acids.

The chain links TRBV9 to TRBJ2-7, with D perhaps TRBD2 (6 bases). The V end lost 0 bases, the J end lost 3 bases, and 13 bases lay between the germline ends. CDR1 is SGDLS and CDR2 is YYNGEE in the germline V gene. The CDR3 is made up of 15 amino acids. The CDR3 DNA sequence: TGTGCCAGCAGCGTAGGCCCGGGAGACATCTACGAGCAGTACTTC. Its translation is CASSVGPGDIYEQYF. Together with reference TRBV9 and TRBJ2-7, the CDR3 gives the full variable domain: DSGVTQTPKHLITATGQRVTLRCSPRSGDLSVYWYQQSLDQGLQFLIQYYNGEERAKGNILERFSAQQFPDLHSELNLSSLELGDSALYFCASSVGPGDIYEQYFGPGTRLTVT.

The chain joins TRBV5-1 to TRBJ2-1, with a possible D match to TRBD2 (5 bases). CDR1 SGHRS and CDR2 YFSETQ come from the germline V gene. V lost 7 bases and J 5 bases, leaving 13 bases between the germline ends. The CDR3 is 13 amino acids. Written as DNA, the CDR3 is TGCGCCAGCGGGCTCGGACTTAACAATGAGCAGTTCTTC. Translated, it gives CASGLGLNNEQFF.

The V gene is TRBV27, the J gene TRBJ2-1; 12 bases line up with TRBD2. The length of the CDR3 is 17 residues. The junction had 10 bases not matched to a gene; V was cut back by 5 bases and J by 5 bases. Germline CDR1 is MNHEY and CDR2 is SMNVEV (reference sequence). CDR3 loop: CASSANRRTSGNNEQFF. The CDR3 DNA reads TGTGCCAGCAGTGCTAACCGAAGGACTAGCGGGAACAATGAGCAGTTCTTC.

The chain employs TRBV5-6 and TRBJ2-7; 8 nucleotides agree with TRBD1. This CDR3 is built from 15 residues. The germline V gene encodes CDR1 SGHDT and CDR2 YYEEEE. V lost 0 bases to trimming and J lost 4 bases; unmatched junction nucleotides: 6. CDR3 amino acids: CASSLDGTGRYEQYF. The CDR3 coding sequence is TGTGCCAGCAGCTTGGACGGGACAGGCCGATACGAGCAGTACTTC.